This T cell receptor (beta chain) was sequenced for a study of response to subunit inactivated influenza vaccine. This clonotype was counted between two and nine times. TCRdb called the RT-PCR reads again in MiXCR, with one record for every CDR3 protein. This sample has roughly 700,000 distinct CDR3 sequences, with approximately 14% found just once. The source material was PBMCs from blood, sampled 14 days before vaccination. This sequence was found in a man aged 50 to 59 who received an inactivated influenza vaccine.

In DNA form, the CDR3 reads TGTGCCAGCAGCTTGTTCACCGGAACTAACTATGGCTACACCTTC. Amino acids: CASSLFTGTNYGYTF. V and J are TRBV5-5 and TRBJ1-2, with D uncertain. Germline V gene lookup returns CDR1 SGHKS and CDR2 YYEKEE (reference sequence). CDR3 length: 15 residues. V was shortened by 1 base and J by 0 bases, with 10 bases between the two germline ends.